This T cell receptor (beta chain) was sequenced during a study of T-cell memory formation after mild COVID-19. One entry per CDR3 protein, called by TCRdb with MiXCR from the 5' RACE reads. The repertoire consists of 500,000 to 550,000 distinct CDR3 sequences, with 20% occurring once and the leading ten covering about 12%. This clonotype was seen only a few times. The CDR3 is 13 amino acids. CDR1 is SQVTM, CDR2 ANQGSEA, per germline. Unmatched junction bases numbered 6, after V lost 4 bases and J lost 4 bases. The receptor's source is an adult woman who had mild COVID-19 (a few samples of this study predate the infection). Cell type and time point are not known. The source material was PBMCs or a T cell subset sorted from them (not recorded which). The chain joins TRBV29-1 to TRBJ1-2; the match to TRBD1 covers 7 bases. The CDR3 DNA reads as TGCAGCGTTGGGGGGACAGCTAGCTATGGCTACACCTTC. Its protein product is CSVGGTASYGYTF.